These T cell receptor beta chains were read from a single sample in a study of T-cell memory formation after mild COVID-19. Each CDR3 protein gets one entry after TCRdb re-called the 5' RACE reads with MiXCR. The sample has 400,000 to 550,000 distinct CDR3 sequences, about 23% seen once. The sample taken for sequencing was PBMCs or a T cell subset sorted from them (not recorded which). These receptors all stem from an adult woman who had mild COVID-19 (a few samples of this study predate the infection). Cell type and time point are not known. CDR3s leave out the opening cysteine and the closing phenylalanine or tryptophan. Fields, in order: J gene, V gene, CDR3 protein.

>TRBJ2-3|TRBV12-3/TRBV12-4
ASSLNLPTDTQY
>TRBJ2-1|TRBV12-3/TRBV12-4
ASSLWLGEQF
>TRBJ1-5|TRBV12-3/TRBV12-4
ASSRADRDRNQPQH
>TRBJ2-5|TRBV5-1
ASSLAGGRRETQY
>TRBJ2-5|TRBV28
ASSLLETGVETQY
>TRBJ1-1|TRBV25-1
ASSDLEGGTEAF
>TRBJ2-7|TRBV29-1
SVAPARGDYEQY
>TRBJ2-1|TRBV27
ASSPEGTSGDNEQF
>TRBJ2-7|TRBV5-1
ASSLESQTFRRY
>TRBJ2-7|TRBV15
ATSREVASGSYEQY
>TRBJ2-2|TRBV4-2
ASSQESAGTGELF
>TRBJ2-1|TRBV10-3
AISEGTSGPYNEQF
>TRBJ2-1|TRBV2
ASSEEGTRSNEQF
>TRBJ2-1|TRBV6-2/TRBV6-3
ASSRWLDEQF
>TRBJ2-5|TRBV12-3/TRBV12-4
ASQGGPGETQY
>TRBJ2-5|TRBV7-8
ASSYPGSQY
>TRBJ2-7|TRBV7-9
ASSLVAGASEQY
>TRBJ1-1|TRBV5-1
ASSVDIRTEAF
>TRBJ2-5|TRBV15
ATLRWQGETQY
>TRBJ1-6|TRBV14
ASSRGTGSLPLH
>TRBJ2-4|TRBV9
ASSDNPNIQY
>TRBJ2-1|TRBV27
ASSPGTSGYTEQF
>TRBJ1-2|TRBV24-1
ATSERGRNYGYT
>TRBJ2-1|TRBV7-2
ASTTTGTSGPNEQF
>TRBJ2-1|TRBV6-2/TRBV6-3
ASSHLAVYNEQF
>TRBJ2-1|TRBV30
AWSSPGREVIDEQF
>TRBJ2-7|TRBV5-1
ASSLAATPYEQY
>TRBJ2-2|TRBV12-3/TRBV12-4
ASTHLGTDNTGELF
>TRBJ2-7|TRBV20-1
SARDLGTDVYEQY
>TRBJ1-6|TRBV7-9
ASSLTQGNSPLH
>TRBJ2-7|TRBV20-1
SARDDQGSGM
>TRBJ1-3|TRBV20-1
SAPDRSGNTIY
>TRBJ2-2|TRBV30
AWKAPWLQTGELF
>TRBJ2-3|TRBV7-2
ASSMTSGSYTDTQY
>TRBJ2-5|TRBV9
ASSVAGQETQY
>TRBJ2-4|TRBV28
ASTPLTSGRRNIQY
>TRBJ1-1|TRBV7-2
ASSFWGAVNTEAF
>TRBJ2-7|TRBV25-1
ASSPPSGTGGYEQY
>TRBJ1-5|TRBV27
ASSRLSGNLQPQH
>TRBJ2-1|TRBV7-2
ASRPPRLAGGYNEQF
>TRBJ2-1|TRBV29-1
SAMSLGSYNEQF